The 27 T cell receptor beta chains reported below all come from one sample, sequenced in a study of vaccination and CD4 T cells after COVID-19 (dated by TCRdb to the early 2020s). The antigens these receptors bind are not known. Libraries were made using PCR. Data came from an Illumina iSeq 100. DNA from cultured CD4+ T cells underwent TCR sequencing with the Oncomine TCR Beta short-read assay at the Johns Hopkins FTIC core. The public reads were quality trimmed at Q25 with fastp and then assembled into clones with MiXCR by TCRdb, keeping productive beta chains. Each record represents a unique CDR3 protein, reported with the most common genes and DNA among its rows. The sample records fewer than 20,000 distinct CDR3 sequences, 55% to 85% of which are singletons. The ten largest account for 11% of the sample. The treatment or condition label of this sample denotes: approximately nine-day PBMC culture with coronavirus spike peptide pools or control peptides (ViraFEST assay).

The sequenced sample was CD4+ T cells from blood, cultured in vitro. The receptor set was obtained from a human donor who had recovered from COVID-19.

This clonotype ranks as medium-sized. The chain combines TRBV10-3 with TRBJ2-3; 7 bases line up with TRBD1. Germline lookup yields CDR1 ENHRY and CDR2 SYGVKD. J lost 4 bases, V lost 6 bases, and 1 base had no gene match. This CDR3 is 12 amino acids long. The CDR3 DNA reads as TGTGCCATCAGCCAGGGGGCAGATACGCAGTATTTT. Its protein is CAISQGADTQYF.

The chain has TRBV2 and TRBJ2-5; D is unresolved. CDR1 and CDR2 (germline): SNHLY, FYNNEI. The CDR3 length is 11 residues. V gave up 4 bases and J gave up 2 bases, with 2 bases separating them. CDR3 nucleotide sequence: TGTGCCAGCAGTGTTCAAGAGACCCAGTACTTC. This sequence encodes CASSVQETQYF.

V gene TRBV20-1 combines with J gene TRBJ1-2; TRBD1 agrees at 11 bases. CDR3 length: 16 amino acids. Germline V lookup: CDR1 DFQATT, CDR2 SNEGSKA (reference sequence). Unmatched junction bases numbered 9, after V lost 2 bases and J lost 4 bases. The CDR3 nucleotides are TGCAGTGCTAGACCTTTCTCCGGGACAGGGGGCTATGGCTACACCTTC. This sequence encodes CSARPFSGTGGYGYTF.

V gene TRBV6-2 or TRBV6-3 combines with J gene TRBJ1-5; 10 bases are shared with TRBD1. Germline V gene sequence: CDR1 MNHEY, CDR2 SVGEGT. The ends lost 6 bases at V and 6 bases at J; junction bases unmatched: 14. This CDR3 has 17 residues. The CDR3 sequence is CASSLTGGAGVSQPQHF. The CDR3, as DNA: TGTGCCAGCAGCCTGACAGGGGGCGCGGGGGTAAGTCAGCCCCAGCATTTT.

The genes are TRBV7-3 and TRBJ2-2; maybe TRBD1 (5 bases). Trimming took 0 bases from V and 7 from J, leaving 9 bases between them. The V gene's germline CDR1 is SGHTA and CDR2 FQGTGA. The CDR3 runs 14 residues. CDR3 sequence: CASSLTPRGGELFF. Here the CDR3 DNA reads TGTGCCAGCAGCTTAACTCCAAGGGGCGGGGAGCTGTTTTTT. Full variable domain (outside the CDR3, taken from reference TRBV7-3 and TRBJ2-2): GAGVSQTPSNKVTEKGKYVELRCDPISGHTALYWYRQSLGQGPEFLIYFQGTGAADDSGLPNDRFFAVRPEGSVSTLKIQRTERGDSAVYLCASSLTPRGGELFFGEGSRLTVL.

This rearrangement joins TRBV20-1 to TRBJ1-1; the D gene is possibly TRBD1 (6 bases). The germline gives CDR1 DFQATT, CDR2 SNEGSKA (reference sequence). CDR3 length: 13 residues. V shed 0 bases and J shed 3 bases, with 8 bases lying between them. Written as DNA, the CDR3 is TGCAGTGCTAGAGAAGGACAGCACACTGAAGCTTTCTTT. Protein product: CSAREGQHTEAFF.

The J gene is TRBJ2-7, the V gene TRBV6-1; no firm D call. This CDR3 is 13 amino acids long. V was clipped by 7 bases and J by 3 bases, with 13 bases between them. The germline V gene has CDR1 MNHNS and CDR2 SASEGT. CDR3 protein: CASTEVLGYEQYF. The CDR3 DNA sequence: TGTGCCAGCACCGAGGTCCTTGGCTACGAGCAGTACTTC.

The CDR3 is CASSIGDGAYGYTF. CDR3 DNA sequence: TGTGCCAGTAGTATAGGAGATGGAGCGTATGGCTACACCTTC. J is TRBJ1-2 and V is TRBV19; D not resolved. Trimming removed 1 base at V and 5 bases at J, with 11 bases between. CDR3 length: 14 residues. Germline-derived CDR1 and CDR2 are LNHDA and SQIVND (reference sequence).

The V gene is TRBV20-1, the J gene TRBJ2-2; 16 positions match TRBD2. After removal of 3 bases from V and 5 bases from J, the junction contained 9 bases not matched to a gene. CDR3 length: 18 residues. Looked up from germline, CDR1 is DFQATT and CDR2 is SNEGSKA (reference sequence). CDR3 sequence (DNA): TGCAGTGCTAGGCGAGGGACTAGCGGGAGGGGACGGACCGGGGAGCTGTTTTTT. It is translated as CSARRGTSGRGRTGELFF.

The chain couples TRBV20-1 to TRBJ2-7; 8 bases map to TRBD2. CDR3 size: 14 residues. V shed 1 base, J shed 4 bases, and the junction held 6 bases outside the gene matches. Per the germline V gene, CDR1 is DFQATT and CDR2 is SNEGSKA (reference sequence). In DNA, the CDR3 is TGCAGTGCTAGAGGGGGGACTAGTTTTTACGAGCAGTACTTC. This encodes CSARGGTSFYEQYF.

This chain connects TRBV21-1 to TRBJ2-7; the table's TRBD1 call for D was not verified on the DNA. TRBV21-1 is given as a pseudogene. The CDR3 sequence is 15 residues long. This CDR3 reads CASSPPGWFLYEQYF. Here the CDR3 DNA reads TGTGCCAGCAGCCCTCCCGGGTGGTTTTTATACGAGCAGTACTTC.

The CDR3 protein is CASSSIRQGAPSNQPQHF. DNA for the CDR3: TGTGCCAGTAGCTCGATCAGACAGGGGGCACCCAGCAATCAGCCCCAGCATTTT. V and J are TRBV19 and TRBJ1-5, with TRBD1 identical over 10 bases. The CDR3 spans 18 residues. Germline CDR1 LNHDA, CDR2 SQIVND (reference sequence). After removal of 6 bases from V and 1 base from J, the junction contained 12 bases not matched to a gene.

This chain joins TRBV20-1 and TRBJ1-6; D unclear. V was pared by 6 bases and J by 10 bases, with 22 bases between. The CDR3 totals 15 residues. The V gene's germline CDR1 is DFQATT and CDR2 SNEGSKA (reference sequence). The CDR3 DNA follows: TGCAGTGCCCGGGAGGGATCTACGTCTGGCTCACCCCTCCACTTT. It specifies CSAREGSTSGSPLHF.

V usage is TRBV20-1 and J usage is TRBJ1-3; D remains ambiguous. V dropped 2 bases and J dropped 4 bases, with 12 bases sitting between them. Germline CDR1 is DFQATT and CDR2 is SNEGSKA (reference sequence). The CDR3 length is 14 residues. Written as DNA, the CDR3 is TGCAGTGCTAGAATGTCCCGGGTAGGAAACACCATATATTTT. It translates to CSARMSRVGNTIYF.

The CDR3 region is CASSPLRGEAFF. For the CDR3, the DNA is TGTGCCAGCAGCCCTTTAAGGGGTGAAGCTTTCTTT. The chain employs TRBV5-4 and TRBJ1-1, with D possibly being TRBD1 (5 bases). This CDR3 has 12 residues. Germline-derived CDR1 and CDR2 are SGHNT and YYREEE (reference sequence). The ends were cut back, 4 bases at V and 7 bases at J, with 11 bases in the middle.

V usage is TRBV6-1 and J usage is TRBJ1-1, with 7 positions matching TRBD1. With V trimmed by 5 bases and J by 3 bases, 9 bases remained unmatched. The length of the CDR3 is 15 residues. CDR1 is MNHNS and CDR2 is SASEGT in the germline V gene. CDR3 sequence: CASSTRDSLDTEAFF. CDR3 sequence (DNA): TGTGCCAGCAGTACCCGGGACAGTCTGGACACTGAAGCTTTCTTT.

V gene TRBV6-1 combines with J gene TRBJ2-5; 9 bases match TRBD2. The germline gives CDR1 MNHNS, CDR2 SASEGT. The V and J ends lost 8 bases and 5 bases, in that order; junction bases with no gene match: 12. There are 15 residues in the CDR3. The CDR3 region is CASGRAGGPQETQYF. The CDR3 nucleotides are TGTGCCAGCGGGAGGGCGGGAGGGCCGCAGGAGACCCAGTACTTC.

The V and J genes are TRBV7-8 and TRBJ1-2, with TRBD1 identical over 7 bases. Germline V gives CDR1 SGHVS, CDR2 FQNEAQ. CDR3 length: 14 residues. V shed 3 bases and J 2 bases; nucleotides not matched to a gene: 3. The CDR3 loop is CASSFADRNYGYTF. The CDR3 region has the DNA TGTGCCAGCAGCTTTGCGGACAGGAACTATGGCTACACCTTC. The complete variable domain, with remaining parts taken from reference TRBV7-8 and TRBJ1-2, reads GAGVSQSPRYKVAKRGQDVALRCDPISGHVSLFWYQQALGQGPEFLTYFQNEAQLDKSGLPSDRFFAERPEGSVSTLKIQRTQQEDSAVYLCASSFADRNYGYTFGSGTRLTVV.

This chain links TRBV7-2 with TRBJ2-5; the D is unclear. Germline lookup yields CDR1 SGHTA and CDR2 FQGNSA. Between the trimmed V and J ends, which lost 2 bases and 2 bases, there was a span of 18 bases. This CDR3 is 17 amino acids long. The CDR3 here is CASSLRADNKLQETQYF. DNA of the CDR3: TGTGCCAGCAGCTTACGGGCAGACAACAAACTTCAAGAGACCCAGTACTTC.

The rearrangement uses TRBV23-1 and TRBJ2-7, with D possibly matching TRBD1 (6 bases). TRBV23-1 is classed as an ORF, of uncertain function. The V end was cut by 2 bases, the J end by 3 bases, with 11 bases between. This CDR3 is built from 14 residues. For the CDR3, the DNA is TGCGCCAGCAGTCAAGGTGGGGGCGGCTACGAGCAGTACTTC. Amino acids: CASSQGGGGYEQYF.

The CDR3 bases are TGTGCCAGCAGTACCCACAGGGGGCGTAATTCACCCCTCCACTTT. It specifies CASSTHRGRNSPLHF. The J gene is TRBJ1-6, the V gene TRBV27; TRBD1 aligns across 9 bases. The germline V gene has CDR1 MNHEY and CDR2 SMNVEV (reference sequence). The CDR3 sequence is 15 residues long. With 5 bases clipped from V and 6 bases from J, the junction kept 5 bases outside the gene matches.

The rearrangement links TRBV7-2 to TRBJ1-5; D is uncertain. This CDR3 has 14 residues. The germline V gene encodes CDR1 SGHTA and CDR2 FQGNSA. The V end was cut by 1 base, the J end by 6 bases, with 10 bases between. CDR3 DNA sequence: TGTGCCAGCAGCTTAGATGTGGCAACTCAGCCCCAGCATTTT. It yields the protein CASSLDVATQPQHF.

A note on this clonotype: An end of the junction does not agree with germline; a read error may underlie this. The chain carries TRBV19 and TRBJ2-1; D tentatively fits TRBD1 or TRBD2 (5 bases each). CDR1 is LNHDA, CDR2 SQIVND, per germline (reference sequence). The CDR3 runs 15 residues. The CDR3 DNA reads as TGTGCCAGTAGTATCGGGACGGAGTCCTACAATGAGCAGTTTTTC. Its translation is CASSIGTESYNEQFF.

The chain couples TRBV20-1 to TRBJ2-3, with no clear D. Germline CDR1 DFQATT, CDR2 SNEGSKA (reference sequence). CDR3 length: 15 residues. V was pared by 2 bases and J by 3 bases, with 15 bases between. The CDR3 bases are TGCAGTGCTAGAAAGGACGGGCGTGGTACAGATACGCAGTATTTT. It encodes CSARKDGRGTDTQYF.

As regards this clonotype: One end of the junction does not line up with germline, which may come from a read error. This rearrangement joins TRBV10-3 to TRBJ1-2, with D possibly TRBD1 on 6 matching bases. Germline V gives CDR1 ENHRY, CDR2 SYGVKD. This CDR3 has 12 residues. The CDR3 sequence is CASSYSTGDNTF. CDR3 DNA: TGTGCCAGCAGTTACTCGACCGGGGACAACACCTTC.

V usage is TRBV12-3 or TRBV12-4 and J usage is TRBJ1-1; 7 nucleotides line up with TRBD1. V was clipped by 5 bases and J by 6 bases; unmatched bases: 18. The CDR3 consists of 17 residues. For the CDR3, the DNA is TGTGCCAGCAGTCTATCTTACAGGGGAACGAAGAGCGCTGAAGCTTTCTTT. Amino acid sequence: CASSLSYRGTKSAEAFF.

This clonotype has only a few counts. The CDR3 sequence: CASSLGREAFF. The DNA for the CDR3 is TGTGCCAGCAGTTTGGGCAGGGAAGCTTTCTTT. The V call is TRBV28, the J call TRBJ1-1, with D hard to call. The V gene lost 3 bases and the J gene lost 8 bases, with 7 bases spanning the gap. CDR1 is MDHEN and CDR2 is SYDVKM in the germline V gene. CDR3 length: 11 residues.